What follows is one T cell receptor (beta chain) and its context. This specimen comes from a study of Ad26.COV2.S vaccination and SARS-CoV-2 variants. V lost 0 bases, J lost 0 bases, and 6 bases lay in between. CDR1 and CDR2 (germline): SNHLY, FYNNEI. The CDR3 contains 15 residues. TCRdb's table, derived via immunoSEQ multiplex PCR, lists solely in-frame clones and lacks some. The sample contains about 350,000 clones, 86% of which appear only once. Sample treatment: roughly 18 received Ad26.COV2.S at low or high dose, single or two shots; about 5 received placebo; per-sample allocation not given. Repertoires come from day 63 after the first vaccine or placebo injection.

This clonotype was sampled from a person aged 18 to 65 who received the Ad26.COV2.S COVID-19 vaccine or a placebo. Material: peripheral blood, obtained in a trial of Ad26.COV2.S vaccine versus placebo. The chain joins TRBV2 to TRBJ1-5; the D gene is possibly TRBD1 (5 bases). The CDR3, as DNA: TGTGCCAGCAGTGAAGCAGGGGTTAGCAATCAGCCCCAGCATTTT. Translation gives CASSEAGVSNQPQHF.